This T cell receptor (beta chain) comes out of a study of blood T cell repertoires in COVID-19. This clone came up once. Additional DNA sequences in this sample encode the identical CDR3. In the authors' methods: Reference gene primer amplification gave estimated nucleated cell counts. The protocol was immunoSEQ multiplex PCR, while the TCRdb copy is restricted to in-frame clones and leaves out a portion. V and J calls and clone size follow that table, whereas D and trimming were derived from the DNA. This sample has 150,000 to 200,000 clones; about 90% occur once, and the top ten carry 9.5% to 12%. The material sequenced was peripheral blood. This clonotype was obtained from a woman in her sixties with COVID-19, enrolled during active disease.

CDR3 bases: TGCAGTGCTAGCAGTTCCTACGAGCAGTACTTC. Translated, it gives CSASSSYEQYF. J is TRBJ2-7 and V is TRBV20-1; D gene ambiguous. V lost 3 bases and J lost 1, with 4 bases in between. This CDR3 has 11 residues. Germline CDR1 reads DFQATT; CDR2 reads SNEGSKA (reference sequence).